The 16 T cell receptor beta chains given below trace back to one sample, sequenced in a study of shared T cell receptors in the human thymus. The data were produced by immunoSEQ multiplex PCR, yet TCRdb's version contains in-frame clones alone and is incomplete. The repertoire consists of 540,000 or so clones, with approximately 80% occurring once and the leading ten covering about 0.013%. The data also belong to a second study, concerning human thymus T cells.

Sequences were obtained from thymocytes. These receptors were collected from a boy less than two years old with a congenital heart defect.

This chain links TRBV19 with TRBJ1-2, with D maybe TRBD1 (6 bases). Germline-derived CDR1 and CDR2 are LNHDA and SQIVND (reference sequence). This CDR3 has 12 residues. The V and J ends lost 6 bases and 4 bases respectively, with 9 bases between them. The CDR3 protein is CASSLQGYGYTF. CDR3 sequence (DNA): TGTGCCAGTAGCCTACAGGGCTATGGCTACACCTTC.

The genes are TRBV10-1 and TRBJ2-3; TRBD1 agrees at 10 bases. The J segment lost 3 bases and the V segment lost 8 bases, leaving 20 bases of the junction unmatched. The CDR3 is 19 amino acids. The V gene's germline CDR1 is WNHNN and CDR2 SYGVQD (reference sequence). The CDR3 sequence is CASSRGGQGTTFRTDTQYF. As DNA, the CDR3 is TGCGCCAGCTCCCGTGGGGGACAGGGGACCACTTTTAGAACAGATACGCAGTATTTT.

This CDR3 is CASSGQGQEGTLAGRETQYF. The CDR3 DNA reads as TGTGCCAGCAGTGGTCAGGGACAGGAAGGAACACTAGCGGGAAGGGAGACCCAGTACTTC. This rearrangement joins TRBV6-1 to TRBJ2-5; 10 bases are a match to TRBD2. V was pared by 4 bases and J by 5 bases, with 22 bases of the junction left unmatched. Germline V CDR1 and CDR2: MNHNS, SASEGT. This CDR3 region has 20 residues.

This sequence joins TRBV28 and TRBJ2-1; tentatively, D is TRBD1 (6 bases). The CDR3 runs 15 residues. Germline V gives CDR1 MDHEN, CDR2 SYDVKM. V lost 6 bases and J 6 bases, leaving 18 bases between the germline ends. CDR3 nucleotide sequence: TGTGCCAGCAGCCACAGGGTGGGCCTTTTCAATGAGCAGTTCTTC. This encodes CASSHRVGLFNEQFF.

This chain's CDR3 is CATSQGESGANVLTF. The CDR3 DNA reads TGTGCCACTTCACAGGGAGAATCTGGGGCCAACGTCCTGACTTTC. The chain combines TRBV2 with TRBJ2-6; D might be TRBD1 (6 bases). Germline V gene data show CDR1 as SNHLY and CDR2 as FYNNEI. The CDR3 consists of 15 residues. The germline V and J ends were trimmed by 10 bases and 1 base, with 14 bases remaining between them.

The gene calls are TRBV9 and TRBJ2-7; 9 nucleotides agree with TRBD2. J lost 1 base, V lost 4 bases, and 12 bases had no gene match. Germline V gene data show CDR1 as SGDLS and CDR2 as YYNGEE. This CDR3 spans 17 amino acids. CDR3 sequence reads: CASSPRRTSGPSYEQYF. CDR3 in DNA: TGTGCCAGCAGCCCTAGGAGAACTAGCGGGCCATCCTACGAGCAGTACTTC.

The chain employs TRBV2 and TRBJ2-1; the match to TRBD1 covers 7 bases. The CDR3 extends over 16 amino acids. Trimming took 1 base from V and 3 from J; bases not matched to a gene: 6. From germline, CDR1 is SNHLY and CDR2 FYNNEI. CDR3: CASSEEGATIYNEQFF. CDR3 bases: TGTGCCAGCAGTGAAGAGGGGGCCACCATCTACAATGAGCAGTTCTTC.

The chain combines TRBV30 with TRBJ2-3; D is possibly TRBD2 (6 bases). V lost 3 bases to trimming and J lost 2 bases, with 9 bases between them. Germline V gives CDR1 GTSNPN, CDR2 SVGIG (reference sequence). The CDR3 is 13 amino acids. CDR3 loop: CAWRGGFTDTQYF. The DNA for the CDR3 is TGTGCCTGGAGAGGAGGGTTCACAGATACGCAGTATTTT.

The chain carries TRBV6-1 and TRBJ1-2; D is ambiguous. V dropped 6 bases and J dropped 2 bases, with 13 bases sitting between them. The CDR3 extends over 14 amino acids. Germline CDR1 MNHNS, CDR2 SASEGT. CDR3: CASRYFGENYGYTF. The CDR3 bases are TGTGCCAGCAGGTACTTCGGGGAAAACTATGGCTACACCTTC.

This chain links TRBV27 with TRBJ2-2; 12 positions match TRBD2. The CDR3 sequence is 17 residues long. Germline assignment: CDR1 MNHEY and CDR2 SMNVEV (reference sequence). Germline trimming cut 5 bases from V and 1 base from J; bases unmatched to any gene: 5. CDR3 sequence reads: CASSPGTSGLNTGELFF. For the CDR3, the DNA is TGTGCCAGCAGTCCCGGGACTAGCGGGTTGAACACCGGGGAGCTGTTTTTT.

The CDR3 sequence: CASSANRAAGELFF. The CDR3 DNA sequence: TGTGCCAGCAGTGCTAACAGGGCGGCCGGGGAGCTGTTTTTT. This chain links TRBV27 with TRBJ2-2; the D gene is possibly TRBD1 (6 bases). CDR3 length: 14 residues. Germline V gene lookup returns CDR1 MNHEY and CDR2 SMNVEV (reference sequence). Trimming removed 5 bases from V and 6 bases from J, with 13 bases in between.

This clone showed up just once. The V call is TRBV7-9, the J call TRBJ1-5; no reliable D call. The germline gives CDR1 SEHNR, CDR2 FQNEAQ (reference sequence). The CDR3 extends over 15 amino acids. Trimming shortened V by 5 bases and J by 5 bases, and 16 bases separated the two germline ends. The CDR3 protein is CASSPVTEEHQPQHF. The CDR3 nucleotides read TGTGCCAGCAGCCCAGTTACGGAGGAACATCAGCCCCAGCATTTT.

The chain joins TRBV4-1 to TRBJ2-1, with D unclear. The germline gives CDR1 MGHRA, CDR2 YSYEKL. V was shortened by 0 bases and J by 0 bases, with 6 bases between the two germline ends. This CDR3 region has 15 residues. CDR3 nucleotide sequence: TGCGCCAGCAGCCAAGACTCCCGCTCCTACAATGAGCAGTTCTTC. It yields the protein CASSQDSRSYNEQFF.

The chain links TRBV5-4 to TRBJ2-2; weak D call: TRBD2 (5 bases). CDR3 length equals 13 residues. V lost 7 bases, J lost 5 bases, and 12 bases lay in between. Germline V gene lookup returns CDR1 SGHNT and CDR2 YYREEE (reference sequence). The DNA of the CDR3 is TGTGCCAGCGGGTCTGGAGGAACCGGGGAGCTGTTTTTT. It encodes CASGSGGTGELFF.

In this sample, this clone turned up once. V usage is TRBV5-4 and J usage is TRBJ2-1, with 9 bases matching TRBD2. Germline CDR1 reads SGHNT; CDR2 reads YYREEE (reference sequence). The CDR3 is 14 amino acids. The ends lost 4 bases at V and 9 bases at J; junction bases unmatched: 8. The CDR3 coding sequence is TGTGCCAGCAGCCCTTTGGCGGGAGGGCTTGAGCAGTTCTTC. It codes for CASSPLAGGLEQFF.

In the case of this clone: Other nucleotide sequences in the sample specify the same CDR3. The J gene is TRBJ2-3, the V gene TRBV5-4; D is unresolved. CDR1 is SGHNT, CDR2 YYREEE, per germline (reference sequence). CDR3 size: 14 residues. V lost 3 bases and J lost 0, with 8 bases in between. In DNA form, the CDR3 reads TGTGCCAGCAGCTCCCCGCTAAGCACAGATACGCAGTATTTT. This sequence encodes CASSSPLSTDTQYF.